These 20 T cell receptor beta chains were sequenced from one sample in a study of T cells expressing NK-cell markers (dated by TCRdb to the early 2020s). Library preparation employed 5' RACE. Sequencing was carried out with an Illumina HiSeq 2000. The reads were reprocessed in TCRdb, with one entry per CDR3 protein sequence and no accompanying DNA. The table for this sample shows around 550,000 distinct CDR3 sequences. Of the sample, around 3.3% falls within the top ten clones. Material: blood T cells: a sorted CD56 or NKG2C T cell subset, CD4+ or CD8+ T cells, or bulk PBMC T cells (not recorded which). The receptor set was obtained from a man younger than 30 in good health. Donor details come from another sample of the same person, matched by shared clones.

The chain has TRBV12-3 or TRBV12-4 and TRBJ1-4; without DNA, the TCRdb call of TRBD1 cannot be checked. The CDR3 runs to 16 residues. The CDR3 sequence is CASSLAAGTANEKLFF.

The chain recombines TRBV20-1 with TRBJ2-3; TCRdb indicates TRBD1, and absent DNA this call remains unverified. This CDR3 is 14 amino acids long. Germline V gene lookup returns CDR1 DFQATT and CDR2 SNEGSKA (reference sequence). CDR3 protein: CSATWTGSTDTQYF.

This chain links TRBV27 with TRBJ2-6; as DNA is missing, the TRBD1 call by TCRdb cannot be tested. Germline CDR1 is MNHEY and CDR2 is SMNVEV (reference sequence). CDR3 size: 18 residues. This CDR3 is CASSQSSGQVAGANVLTF.

The gene calls are TRBV20-1 and TRBJ2-3; TCRdb's assignment of TRBD2 cannot be checked, as there is no DNA. CDR1 is DFQATT, CDR2 SNEGSKA, per germline (reference sequence). The CDR3 spans 15 residues. The CDR3 loop reads CSAETSGTSTDTQYF.

The gene calls are TRBV5-5 and TRBJ2-3; the D gene TCRdb calls, TRBD2, cannot be checked with no DNA. Germline CDR1 and CDR2: SGHKS and YYEKEE (reference sequence). CDR3 length: 17 residues. CDR3 region: CASSSRTSGRATDTQYF.

This chain links TRBV27 with TRBJ2-7; TCRdb outputs TRBD2, but without DNA this stays unchecked. The CDR3 runs to 16 residues. CDR1 and CDR2 (germline): MNHEY, SMNVEV (reference sequence). The CDR3 region is CASRHRRGGGSWEQYF.

The chain joins TRBV7-9 to TRBJ1-2. The length of the CDR3 is 14 residues. CDR1 is SEHNR, CDR2 FQNEAQ, per germline (reference sequence). CDR3 in amino acids: CASSTGTPPSGYTF.

The chain is built from TRBV7-2 and TRBJ2-3; TCRdb designates TRBD1, a call that cannot be tested without DNA. This CDR3 spans 15 amino acids. The germline V gene has CDR1 SGHTA and CDR2 FQGNSA. The CDR3 sequence: CASSLARTGGDTQYF.

The V and J genes are TRBV29-1 and TRBJ2-3. Germline V lookup: CDR1 SQVTM, CDR2 ANQGSEA. This CDR3 has 11 residues. CDR3 region: CSGGPADTQYF.

V is TRBV29-1 and J is TRBJ1-2; absent DNA, TCRdb's TRBD1 call cannot be checked. The CDR3 runs 16 residues. CDR1 is SQVTM, CDR2 ANQGSEA, per germline. The CDR3 loop reads CSVPPGTGGPNYGYTF.

V usage is TRBV20-1 and J usage is TRBJ2-2; TCRdb picks TRBD1, but there is no DNA to check that call. Germline lookup yields CDR1 DFQATT and CDR2 SNEGSKA (reference sequence). This CDR3 has 16 amino acids. Here the CDR3 reads CSASPPGSGSSGELFF.

The chain couples TRBV5-1 to TRBJ1-1; with no DNA, the TCRdb D assignment of TRBD1 cannot be verified. The CDR3 runs 13 residues. Germline V CDR1 and CDR2: SGHRS, YFSETQ. CDR3 sequence reads: CASSPPGTEKAFF.

This chain joins TRBV5-1 and TRBJ2-4; the TCRdb D gene call, TRBD1, has no DNA to confirm it. Germline V gene lookup returns CDR1 SGHRS and CDR2 YFSETQ. The CDR3 sequence is 14 residues long. Here the CDR3 reads CASSRDRGFGIQYF.

This chain joins TRBV7-8 and TRBJ1-5; with no DNA, the TCRdb D assignment of TRBD1 cannot be verified. Germline CDR1 is SGHVS and CDR2 is FQNEAQ. The CDR3 covers 16 residues. This CDR3 is CASSFDRGRTYQPQHF.

The chain is built from TRBV20-1 and TRBJ2-1. The CDR3 runs 15 residues. Germline V gene data show CDR1 as DFQATT and CDR2 as SNEGSKA (reference sequence). The CDR3: CSASSTSPLRNEQFF.

This chain joins TRBV20-1 and TRBJ1-2; TCRdb outputs TRBD1, but without DNA this stays unchecked. The CDR3 is 15 amino acids. The germline CDR1 and CDR2 sequences are DFQATT and SNEGSKA (reference sequence). The CDR3 loop is CSATGTQPMVRGYTF.

This chain connects TRBV5-1 to TRBJ2-3; with no DNA, the TCRdb D assignment of TRBD2 cannot be verified. This CDR3 is 17 amino acids long. Germline CDR1 reads SGHRS; CDR2 reads YFSETQ. The CDR3 reads CASTIGTSGRGGDTQYF.

J is TRBJ2-5 and V is TRBV29-1; the D call of TRBD1 rests on TCRdb alone, since no DNA is present to check it. From germline, CDR1 is SQVTM and CDR2 ANQGSEA. The CDR3 covers 13 residues. CDR3 residues: CSGQQGAGETQYF.

V and J are TRBV6-1 and TRBJ1-1; the TRBD1 assignment by TCRdb is unverifiable without DNA. In germline, CDR1 is MNHNS, CDR2 SASEGT. The CDR3 contains 13 residues. The CDR3 is CASLTTGVTEAFF.

The rearrangement links TRBV6-1 to TRBJ2-3; TCRdb's assignment of TRBD2 cannot be checked, as there is no DNA. The CDR3 spans 15 residues. Germline CDR1 MNHNS, CDR2 SASEGT. This chain's CDR3 is CASSPDGGRPGTQYF.